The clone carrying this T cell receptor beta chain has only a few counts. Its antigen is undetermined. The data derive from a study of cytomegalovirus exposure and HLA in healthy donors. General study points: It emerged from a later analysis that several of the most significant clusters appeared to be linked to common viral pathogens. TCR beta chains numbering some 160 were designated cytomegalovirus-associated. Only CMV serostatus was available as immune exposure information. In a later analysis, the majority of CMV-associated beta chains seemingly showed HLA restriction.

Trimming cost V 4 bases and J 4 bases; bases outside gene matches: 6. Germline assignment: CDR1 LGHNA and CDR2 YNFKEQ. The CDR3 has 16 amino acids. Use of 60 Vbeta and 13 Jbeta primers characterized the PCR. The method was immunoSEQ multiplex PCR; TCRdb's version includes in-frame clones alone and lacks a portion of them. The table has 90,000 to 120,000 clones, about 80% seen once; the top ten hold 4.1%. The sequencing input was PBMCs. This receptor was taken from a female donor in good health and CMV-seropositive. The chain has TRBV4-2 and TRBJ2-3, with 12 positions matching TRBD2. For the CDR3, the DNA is TGTGCCAGCAGCCCTCTGACTAGCGGGAGCGCAGATACGCAGTATTTT. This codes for CASSPLTSGSADTQYF.